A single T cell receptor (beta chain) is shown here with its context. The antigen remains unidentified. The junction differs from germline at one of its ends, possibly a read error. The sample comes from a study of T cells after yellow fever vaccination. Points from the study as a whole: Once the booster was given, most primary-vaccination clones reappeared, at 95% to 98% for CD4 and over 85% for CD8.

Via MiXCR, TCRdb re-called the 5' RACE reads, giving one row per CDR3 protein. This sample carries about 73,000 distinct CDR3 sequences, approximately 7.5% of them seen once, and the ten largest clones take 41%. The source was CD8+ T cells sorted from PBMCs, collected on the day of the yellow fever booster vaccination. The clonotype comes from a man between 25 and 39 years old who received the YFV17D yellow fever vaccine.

The CDR3 region has the DNA TGTCCCAGCAGTCAAGACCTAGCGGGAGTAGGGGATACGCAGTATTTT. Its protein product is CPSSQDLAGVGDTQYF. This chain links TRBV11-2 with TRBJ2-3; 10 positions agree with TRBD2. From germline, CDR1 is SGHAT and CDR2 FQNNGV. The CDR3 covers 16 residues.